This entry lists 9 T cell receptor beta chains sequenced from one sample in a study of blood T cell repertoires in COVID-19. Libraries were prepared by immunoSEQ multiplex PCR; TCRdb keeps only in-frame clonotypes and omits some of them. The sample consists of about 110,000 clones, 88% of them appearing once. The sample consisted of peripheral blood. The receptors here all came from a human donor in a cohort sampled during active COVID-19.

This clone has only one observation. J is TRBJ1-5 and V is TRBV15; 10 bases match TRBD1. In germline, CDR1 is LNHNV, CDR2 YYDKDF (reference sequence). The CDR3 totals 17 residues. The trim removed 7 bases at V and 7 bases at J, leaving 16 bases unmatched. CDR3 in DNA: TGTGCCACCACCTCATCCGAGGGTGGACAGGGGGGACAGCCCCAGCATTTT. This translates into CATTSSEGGQGGQPQHF.

This sequence joins TRBV5-6 and TRBJ2-5; D remains ambiguous. V shed 0 bases and J shed 5 bases, with 14 bases lying between them. The CDR3 is 15 amino acids. Germline V gene data show CDR1 as SGHDT and CDR2 as YYEEEE. The CDR3 reads CASSLVGRPPETQYF. The CDR3 DNA sequence: TGTGCCAGCAGCTTGGTAGGCAGGCCTCCGGAGACCCAGTACTTC.

This chain links TRBV30 with TRBJ2-5; 13 nucleotides align to TRBD2. Germline trimming cut 2 bases from V and 0 bases from J; bases unmatched to any gene: 3. CDR3 size: 16 residues. In germline, CDR1 is GTSNPN, CDR2 SVGIG (reference sequence). CDR3 sequence: CAWSLGTSGNQETQYF. Here the CDR3 DNA reads TGTGCCTGGAGTCTCGGGACTAGCGGGAACCAAGAGACCCAGTACTTC.

The chain couples TRBV5-1 to TRBJ1-1; D call uncertain. Germline V gene lookup returns CDR1 SGHRS and CDR2 YFSETQ. Trimming removed 0 bases from V and 0 bases from J, with 9 bases in between. The CDR3 spans 15 residues. CDR3 sequence reads: CASSLAGLLNTEAFF. In DNA, the CDR3 is TGCGCCAGCAGCTTGGCTGGACTCCTGAACACTGAAGCTTTCTTT.

The rearrangement links TRBV19 to TRBJ2-7, with 10 positions matching TRBD1. This CDR3 comprises 15 residues. Unmatched junction bases numbered 6, after V lost 5 bases and J lost 2 bases. Germline loops: CDR1 LNHDA, CDR2 SQIVND (reference sequence). CDR3 DNA sequence: TGTGCCAGTAGTGCCTGGGACAGGGGTCCCTACGAGCAGTACTTC. Amino acids: CASSAWDRGPYEQYF.

V gene TRBV7-2 combines with J gene TRBJ2-7; 8 bases are a match to TRBD1. CDR3 length: 14 amino acids. Trimming cost V 5 bases and J 6 bases; bases outside gene matches: 9. Germline V lookup: CDR1 SGHTA, CDR2 FQGNSA. The CDR3 nucleotides are TGTGCCAGCAGCCCTTGGACAGGGAAAGGCGAGCAGTACTTC. It codes for CASSPWTGKGEQYF.

V usage is TRBV12-3 or TRBV12-4 and J usage is TRBJ1-2; D is ambiguous. The CDR3 contains 13 residues. V was shortened by 3 bases and J by 3 bases, with 8 bases between the two germline ends. DNA of the CDR3: TGTGCCAGCAGTTTGACTGCTGACTATGGCTACACCTTC. Its protein product is CASSLTADYGYTF.

V and J are TRBV4-2 and TRBJ2-5; 10 nucleotides match TRBD2. Trimming removed 4 bases from V and 1 base from J; junction bases left unmatched: 6. The germline V gene encodes CDR1 LGHNA and CDR2 YNFKEQ. CDR3 length: 16 amino acids. In DNA form, the CDR3 reads TGTGCCAGCAGCCCTCTAGCGGGAGAGACCCAAGAGACCCAGTACTTC. This encodes CASSPLAGETQETQYF.

The CDR3 nucleotides are TGTGCCAGCAGCCAAGATGCGGTGAACACTGAAGCTTTCTTT. Its protein is CASSQDAVNTEAFF. The chain recombines TRBV3-1 (or the pseudogene TRBV3-2) with TRBJ1-1, with unresolved D. Germline V gene sequence: CDR1 LGHDT, CDR2 YNNKEL (reference sequence). This CDR3 has 14 residues. Trimming removed 0 bases at V and 0 bases at J, with 5 bases between.